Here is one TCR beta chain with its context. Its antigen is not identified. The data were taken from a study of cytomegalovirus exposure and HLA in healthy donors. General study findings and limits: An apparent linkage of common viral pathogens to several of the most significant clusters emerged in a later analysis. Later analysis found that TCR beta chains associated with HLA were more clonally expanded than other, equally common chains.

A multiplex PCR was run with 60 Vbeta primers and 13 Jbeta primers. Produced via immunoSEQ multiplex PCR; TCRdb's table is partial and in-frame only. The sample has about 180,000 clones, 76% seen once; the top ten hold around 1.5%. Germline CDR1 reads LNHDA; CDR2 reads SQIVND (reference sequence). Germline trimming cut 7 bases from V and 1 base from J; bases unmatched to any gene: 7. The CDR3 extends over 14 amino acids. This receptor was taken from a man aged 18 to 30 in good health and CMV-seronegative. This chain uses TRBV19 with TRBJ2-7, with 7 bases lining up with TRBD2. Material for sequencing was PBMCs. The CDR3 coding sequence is TGTGCCAGTAAGCGGGGTGTCGAATCCTACGAGCAGTACTTC. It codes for CASKRGVESYEQYF.